These 8 T cell receptor beta chains share one sample of origin, sequenced in a study of blood T cell repertoires in COVID-19. TCRdb's table, derived via immunoSEQ multiplex PCR, lists solely in-frame clones and lacks some. The top ten hold less than 45% of the sample, which has under 130,000 clones, 81% seen once. The sequenced sample consisted of peripheral blood. The receptor set was obtained from a man at least 80 years old with acute or convalescent COVID-19.

V gene TRBV9 combines with J gene TRBJ2-2; 8 nucleotides agree with TRBD2. This CDR3 has 16 amino acids. Germline CDR1 reads SGDLS; CDR2 reads YYNGEE. V lost 3 bases to trimming and J lost 6 bases; unmatched junction nucleotides: 10. The CDR3 DNA sequence: TGTGCCAGCAGCGGAGACAGCGGGAGTATCGCCGGGGAGCTGTTTTTT. As protein: CASSGDSGSIAGELFF.

The gene calls are TRBV28 and TRBJ1-6, with D possibly TRBD1 on 5 matching bases. Germline values: CDR1 MDHEN, CDR2 SYDVKM. V lost 2 bases, J lost 11 bases, and 19 bases lay in between. The CDR3 has 16 amino acids. The CDR3 spells CASSLPLGGTLAPLHF. CDR3 nucleotide sequence: TGTGCCAGCAGTTTACCCCTCGGCGGGACCTTGGCACCCCTCCACTTT. The entire variable domain, with the rest obtained from reference TRBV28 and TRBJ1-6, is as follows: DVKVTQSSRYLVKRTGEKVFLECVQDMDHENMFWYRQDPGLGLRLIYFSYDVKMKEKGDIPEGYSVSREKKERFSLILESASTNQTSMYLCASSLPLGGTLAPLHFGNGTRLTVT.

This clone came up once. CDR3 sequence (DNA): TGTGCCAGCAGTTCTCAGGGGAGTCCGGCTCAGCCCCAGCATTTT. Amino acids: CASSSQGSPAQPQHF. This chain joins TRBV2 and TRBJ1-5, with D maybe TRBD1 (6 bases). Germline CDR1 and CDR2: SNHLY and FYNNEI. This CDR3 region has 15 residues. The germline V and J ends were trimmed by 5 bases and 6 bases, with 17 bases remaining between them.

This chain joins TRBV18 and TRBJ1-3, with a weak D call TRBD1 (5 bases). Trimming took 4 bases from V and 2 from J, leaving 9 bases between them. This CDR3 contains 14 residues. Germline CDR1 KGHSH, CDR2 LQKENI. In nucleotides, the CDR3 is TGTGCCAGCTCACAACAGGTTACTGGAAACACCATATATTTT. Amino acids: CASSQQVTGNTIYF.

This sequence joins TRBV6-5 and TRBJ1-2; 7 nucleotides match TRBD1. The CDR3 covers 14 residues. The germline CDR1 and CDR2 sequences are MNHEY and SVGAGI. The V segment lost 6 bases and the J segment 2 bases; nucleotides outside the gene matches: 6. The CDR3 region is CASRKQGLNYGYTF. Here the CDR3 DNA reads TGTGCCAGCAGGAAACAGGGGTTAAACTATGGCTACACCTTC.

This clone was seen a single time. The chain is built from TRBV29-1 and TRBJ2-3, with a tentative D call TRBD2 (6 bases). The CDR3 has 15 amino acids. Trimming cost V 0 bases and J 7 bases, with 17 bases left between them. Germline CDR1 is SQVTM and CDR2 is ANQGSEA. CDR3 sequence: CSVEEMAGPGNTQYF. For the CDR3, the DNA is TGCAGCGTTGAAGAAATGGCGGGGCCGGGGAATACGCAGTATTTT.

The chain links TRBV27 to TRBJ1-1; no clear D gene. Germline loops: CDR1 MNHEY, CDR2 SMNVEV (reference sequence). V lost 5 bases and J 2 bases, leaving 12 bases between the germline ends. The CDR3 loop spans 14 amino acids. Written as DNA, the CDR3 is TGTGCCAGCAGTCCCCAACGGTCCAACACTGAAGCTTTCTTT. Translated, it gives CASSPQRSNTEAFF.

This chain uses TRBV4-3 with TRBJ1-3; perhaps TRBD1 as D (6 bases). The CDR3 is made up of 17 amino acids. Trimming pared 0 bases from V and 0 bases from J, leaving 12 bases between. Germline V gives CDR1 LGHNA, CDR2 YSLEER. CDR3 sequence: CASSQDSVTGSGNTIYF. DNA of the CDR3: TGCGCCAGCAGCCAAGATAGTGTGACAGGCTCTGGAAACACCATATATTTT.